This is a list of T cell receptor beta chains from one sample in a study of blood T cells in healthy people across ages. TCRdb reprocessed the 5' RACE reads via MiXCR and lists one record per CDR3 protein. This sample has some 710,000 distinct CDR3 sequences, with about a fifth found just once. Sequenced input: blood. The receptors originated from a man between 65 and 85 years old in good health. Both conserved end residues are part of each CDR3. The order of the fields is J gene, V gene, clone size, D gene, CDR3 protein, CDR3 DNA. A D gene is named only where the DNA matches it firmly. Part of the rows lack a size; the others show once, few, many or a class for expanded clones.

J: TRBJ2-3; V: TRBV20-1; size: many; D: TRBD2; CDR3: CSWTTSGRAYTQYF; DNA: TGCAGCTGGACTACTAGCGGGAGGGCATATACGCAGTATTTT
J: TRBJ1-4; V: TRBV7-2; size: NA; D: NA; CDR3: CASSLRAGTLNEKLFF; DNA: TGTGCCAGCAGCTTAAGGGCCGGGACACTTAATGAAAAACTGTTTTTT
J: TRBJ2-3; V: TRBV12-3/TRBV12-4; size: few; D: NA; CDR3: CASSYLALSTDTQYF; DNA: TGTGCCAGCAGTTATCTAGCTTTGAGCACAGATACGCAGTATTTT
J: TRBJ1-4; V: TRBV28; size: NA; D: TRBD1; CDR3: CASSPTTGAGEKLFF; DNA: TGTGCCAGCAGTCCTACGACAGGGGCAGGTGAAAAACTGTTTTTT
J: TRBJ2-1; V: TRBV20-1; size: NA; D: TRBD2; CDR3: CSASPTGTRNEQFF; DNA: TGCAGTGCTAGTCCCACCGGGACTAGGAATGAGCAGTTCTTC
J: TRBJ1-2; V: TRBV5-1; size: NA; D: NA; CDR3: CASSPRGLYGYTF; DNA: TGCGCCAGCAGCCCCAGGGGTCTCTATGGCTACACCTTC
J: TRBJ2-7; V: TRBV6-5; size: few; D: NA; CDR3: CASSLEGAHYEQYF; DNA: TGTGCCAGCAGCCTCGAGGGAGCCCACTACGAGCAGTACTTC
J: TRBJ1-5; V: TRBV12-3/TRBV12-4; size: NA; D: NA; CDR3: CASRLTGTRFQHF; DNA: TGTGCCAGCAGACTTACAGGGACTCGATTCCAGCATTTT
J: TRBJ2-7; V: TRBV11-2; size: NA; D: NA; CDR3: CASSLGARGLIVSSYEQYF; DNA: TGTGCCAGCAGCTTAGGTGCACGCGGCCTTATTGTTAGCTCCTACGAGCAGTACTTC
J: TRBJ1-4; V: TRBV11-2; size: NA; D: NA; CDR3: CASSHFLDSVEKLFF; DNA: TGTGCCAGCAGTCATTTTTTGGACAGTGTAGAAAAACTGTTTTTT
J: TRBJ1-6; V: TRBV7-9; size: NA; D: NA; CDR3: CASSLSGPGSPLHF; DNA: TGTGCCAGCAGCTTATCAGGGCCCGGTTCACCCCTCCACTTT
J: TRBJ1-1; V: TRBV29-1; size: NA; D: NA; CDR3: CSVGWGTEAFF; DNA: TGCAGCGTTGGTTGGGGGACTGAAGCTTTCTTT
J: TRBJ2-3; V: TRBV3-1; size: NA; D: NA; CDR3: CASTTERFRDTQYF; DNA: TGTGCCAGCACGACTGAGCGGTTCAGGGATACGCAGTATTTT
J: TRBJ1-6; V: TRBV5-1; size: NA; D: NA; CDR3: CASSPGTSNSPLHF; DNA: TGCGCCAGCAGCCCTGGGACAAGTAATTCACCCCTCCACTTT
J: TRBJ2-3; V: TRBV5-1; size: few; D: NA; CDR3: CASSRTRTDTQYF; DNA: TGCGCCAGCTCCAGGACCCGCACAGATACGCAGTATTTT
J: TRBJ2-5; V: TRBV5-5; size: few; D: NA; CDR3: CASSPMAGVETQYF; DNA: TGTGCCAGCAGCCCCATGGCAGGGGTGGAGACCCAGTACTTC
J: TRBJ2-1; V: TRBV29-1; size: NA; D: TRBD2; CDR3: CSVGTGLAGEYQFF; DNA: TGCAGCGTTGGGACCGGACTAGCGGGAGAATATCAGTTCTTC
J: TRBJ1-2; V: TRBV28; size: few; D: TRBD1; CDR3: CASSSSGTGNGGYTF; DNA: TGTGCCAGCAGTTCTTCCGGGACAGGGAACGGTGGCTACACCTTC
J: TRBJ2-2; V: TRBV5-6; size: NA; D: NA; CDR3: CASSWTDNTGELFF; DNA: TGTGCCAGCAGCTGGACAGACAACACCGGGGAGCTGTTTTTT
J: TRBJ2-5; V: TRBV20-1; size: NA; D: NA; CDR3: CSASDWQGLETQYF; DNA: TGCAGTGCTAGCGATTGGCAGGGCCTAGAGACCCAGTACTTC
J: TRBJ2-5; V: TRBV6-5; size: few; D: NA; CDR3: CASSYSRSWDETQYF; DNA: TGTGCCAGCAGTTACTCAAGGAGTTGGGACGAGACCCAGTACTTC